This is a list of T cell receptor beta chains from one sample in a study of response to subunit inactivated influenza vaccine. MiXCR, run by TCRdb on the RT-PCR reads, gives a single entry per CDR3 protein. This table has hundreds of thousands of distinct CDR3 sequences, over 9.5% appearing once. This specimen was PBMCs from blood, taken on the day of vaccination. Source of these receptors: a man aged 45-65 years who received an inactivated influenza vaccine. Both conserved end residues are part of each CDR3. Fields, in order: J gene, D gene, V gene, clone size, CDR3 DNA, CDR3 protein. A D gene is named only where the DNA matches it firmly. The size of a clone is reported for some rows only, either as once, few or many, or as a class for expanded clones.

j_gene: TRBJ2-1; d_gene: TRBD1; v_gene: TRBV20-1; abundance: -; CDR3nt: TGCAGTGCTACAGGGGGTCGATACAATGAGCAGTTCTTC; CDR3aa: CSATGGRYNEQFF
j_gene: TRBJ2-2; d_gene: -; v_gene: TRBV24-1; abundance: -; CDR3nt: TGTGCCACCAGTGATTTAGGACTGGCCGGGGAGCTGTTTTTT; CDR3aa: CATSDLGLAGELFF
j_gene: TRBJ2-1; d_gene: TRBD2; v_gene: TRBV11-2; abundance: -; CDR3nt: TGTGCCAGCAGCTTACGACAATTGGGGACTAGCGAGGACAATGAGCAGTTCTTC; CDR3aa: CASSLRQLGTSEDNEQFF
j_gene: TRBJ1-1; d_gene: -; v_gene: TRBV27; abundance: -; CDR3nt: TGTGCCAGCAGTTTTCACGGGAGCACTGAAGCTTTCTTT; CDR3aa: CASSFHGSTEAFF
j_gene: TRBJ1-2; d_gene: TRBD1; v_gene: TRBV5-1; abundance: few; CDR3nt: TGCGCCAGCAGCCCGGACAGGCTATGGGTGTATGGCTACACCTTC; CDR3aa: CASSPDRLWVYGYTF
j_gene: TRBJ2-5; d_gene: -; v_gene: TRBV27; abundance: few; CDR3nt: TGTGCCAGCAGTTGGCGGCAGCAAGAGACCCAGTACTTC; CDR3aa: CASSWRQQETQYF
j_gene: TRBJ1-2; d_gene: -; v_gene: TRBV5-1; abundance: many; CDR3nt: TGCGCCAGCAGCCCAGGGGCAATGTGGGATGGCTACACCTTC; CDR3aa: CASSPGAMWDGYTF
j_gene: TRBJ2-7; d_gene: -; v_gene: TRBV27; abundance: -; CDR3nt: TGTGCCAGCAGTTCCCGGGCGCTAAGCTCCTACGAGCAGTACTTC; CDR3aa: CASSSRALSSYEQYF
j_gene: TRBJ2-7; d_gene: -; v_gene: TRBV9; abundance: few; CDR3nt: TGTGCCAGGGTGAGGTTAAGGTCCTACGAGCAGTACTTC; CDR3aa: CARVRLRSYEQYF
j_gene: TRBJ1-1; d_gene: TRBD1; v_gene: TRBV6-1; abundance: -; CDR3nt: TGTGCCAGCCTTGACGGGACAGGGGGCTTGGAAGCTTTCTTT; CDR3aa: CASLDGTGGLEAFF
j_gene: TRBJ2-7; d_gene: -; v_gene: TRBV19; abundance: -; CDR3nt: TGTGCCAGTAGAAAATCGGACAGCTCCTACGAGCAGTACTTC; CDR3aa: CASRKSDSSYEQYF
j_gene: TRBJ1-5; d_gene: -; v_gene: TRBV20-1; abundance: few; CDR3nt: TGCAGTGCTAACAAGGACAGCAATCAGCCCCAGCATTTT; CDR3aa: CSANKDSNQPQHF
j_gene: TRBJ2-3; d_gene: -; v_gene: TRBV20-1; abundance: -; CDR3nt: TGCAGTGCTTTGGGGCCTCTCACAGATACGCAGTATTTT; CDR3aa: CSALGPLTDTQYF
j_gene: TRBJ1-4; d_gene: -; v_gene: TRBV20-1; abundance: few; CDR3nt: TGCAGTGCTAGAGTCCGTGAAAAACTGTTTTTT; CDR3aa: CSARVREKLFF
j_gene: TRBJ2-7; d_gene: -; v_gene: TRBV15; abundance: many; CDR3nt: TGTGCCACGGCCAATAAAAAGACCGCCTCCGAGCAGTACTTC; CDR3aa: CATANKKTASEQYF
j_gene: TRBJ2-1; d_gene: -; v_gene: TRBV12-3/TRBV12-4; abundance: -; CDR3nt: TGTGCCAGCAGTTTATCTTGGCTACTTAGCTCCTACAATGAGCAGTTCTTC; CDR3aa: CASSLSWLLSSYNEQFF
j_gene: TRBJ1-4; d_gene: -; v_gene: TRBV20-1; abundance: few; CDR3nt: TGCAGTGCTAGGCCGGGACCGTCGACCGAAAAACTGTTTTTT; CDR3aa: CSARPGPSTEKLFF
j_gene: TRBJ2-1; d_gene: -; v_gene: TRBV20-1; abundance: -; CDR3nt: TGCAGTGCTAGACCTTCTGCGGGGAACAATGAGCAGTTCTTC; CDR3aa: CSARPSAGNNEQFF
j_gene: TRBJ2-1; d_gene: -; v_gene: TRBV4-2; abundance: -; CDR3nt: TGTGCCAGCAGCCAAGATCCCCCCTCCCAGCAGTTCTTC; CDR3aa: CASSQDPPSQQFF
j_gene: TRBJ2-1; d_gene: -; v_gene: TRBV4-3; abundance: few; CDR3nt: TGCGCCAGCAGCCAATTTGCGTACCTCTCCTACAATGAGCAGTTCTTC; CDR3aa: CASSQFAYLSYNEQFF
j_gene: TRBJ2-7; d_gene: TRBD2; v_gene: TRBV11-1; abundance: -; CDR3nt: TGTGCCAGCAGCCTCGCAGCTAGCGGGGCCTACGAGCAGTACTTC; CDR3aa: CASSLAASGAYEQYF
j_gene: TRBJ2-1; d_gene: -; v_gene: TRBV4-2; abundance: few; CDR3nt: TGTGCCAGCAGCCAACTAGGGGGATCCTACAATGAGCAGTTCTTC; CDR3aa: CASSQLGGSYNEQFF
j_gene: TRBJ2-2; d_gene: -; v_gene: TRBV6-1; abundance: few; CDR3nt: TGTGCCAGCCCACCCCGACCCATCAACACCGGGGAGCTGTTTTTT; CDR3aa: CASPPRPINTGELFF
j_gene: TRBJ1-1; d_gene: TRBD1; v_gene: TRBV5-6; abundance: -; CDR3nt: TGTGCCAGCAGCCCTAACGGACAGGCTCTTTTCGCTTTCTTT; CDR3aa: CASSPNGQALFAFF
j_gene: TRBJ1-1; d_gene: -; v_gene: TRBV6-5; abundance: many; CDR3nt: TGTGCCAGCAGATCGGACCGGACTGAAGCTTTCTTT; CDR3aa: CASRSDRTEAFF
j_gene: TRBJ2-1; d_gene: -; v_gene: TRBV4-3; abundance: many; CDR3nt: TGCGCCAGCAGCCCAGGATCGGGTTACAATGAGCAGTTCTTC; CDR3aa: CASSPGSGYNEQFF
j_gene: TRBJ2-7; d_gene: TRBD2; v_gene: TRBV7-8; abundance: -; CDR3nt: TGTGCCAGCACCCACGGGGGGACTGCCTACGAGCAGTACTTC; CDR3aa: CASTHGGTAYEQYF
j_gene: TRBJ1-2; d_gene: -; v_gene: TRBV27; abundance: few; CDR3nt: TGTGCCAGCAGTTTCGGGCCTTACTATGGCTACACCTTC; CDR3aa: CASSFGPYYGYTF
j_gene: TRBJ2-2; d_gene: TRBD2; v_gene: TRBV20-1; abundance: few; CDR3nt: TGCAGTGCTAGAGTCGCGGGAGCGGTCACCGGGGAGCTGTTTTTT; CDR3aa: CSARVAGAVTGELFF
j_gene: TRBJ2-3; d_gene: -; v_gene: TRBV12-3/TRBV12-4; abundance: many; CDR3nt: TGTGCCAGCAGCCCATTCTTAGGGAGGGATACGCAGTATTTT; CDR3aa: CASSPFLGRDTQYF
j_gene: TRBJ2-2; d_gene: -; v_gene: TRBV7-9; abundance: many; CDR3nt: TGTGCCAGCAGCTTAGTCCTAGCCTGGGACACCGGGGAGCTGTTTTTT; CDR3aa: CASSLVLAWDTGELFF
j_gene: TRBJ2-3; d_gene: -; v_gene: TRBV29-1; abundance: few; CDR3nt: TGCAGCGTCCTACCCCAGGGTAGTGTAACCACAGATACGCAGTATTTT; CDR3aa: CSVLPQGSVTTDTQYF
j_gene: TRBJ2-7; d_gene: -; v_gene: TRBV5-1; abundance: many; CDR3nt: TGCGCCAGCAGCTTGGATTGGGGGTACGAGCAGTACTTC; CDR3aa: CASSLDWGYEQYF
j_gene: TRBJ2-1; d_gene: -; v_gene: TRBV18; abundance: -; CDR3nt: TGTGCCAGCTCACCCACGGGAGAGCGTGGTCGCAATGAGCAGTTCTTC; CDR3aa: CASSPTGERGRNEQFF
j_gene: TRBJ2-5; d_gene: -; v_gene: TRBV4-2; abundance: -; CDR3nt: TGTGCCAGCAGCCAAGATCTGAGCATCCAAGAGACCCAGTACTTC; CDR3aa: CASSQDLSIQETQYF
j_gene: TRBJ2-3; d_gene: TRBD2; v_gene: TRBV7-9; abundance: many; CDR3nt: TGTGCCAGCAGCTCTATGAAACCGGGACTAGCGGTAGATACGCAGTATTTT; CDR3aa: CASSSMKPGLAVDTQYF
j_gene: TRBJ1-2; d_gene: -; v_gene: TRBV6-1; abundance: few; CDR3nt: TGTGCCAGCAGTGAGCAGGTTGGAGGCTACACCTTC; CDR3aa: CASSEQVGGYTF
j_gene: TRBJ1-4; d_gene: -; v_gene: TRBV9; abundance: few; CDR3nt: TGTGCCAGCAGCAGGGACCGATTTGAAAAACTGTTTTTT; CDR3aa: CASSRDRFEKLFF
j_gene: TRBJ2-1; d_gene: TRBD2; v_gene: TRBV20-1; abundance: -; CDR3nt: TGCAGTGCTAGCAGAGCGGGAATCTACAATGAGCAGTTCTTC; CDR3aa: CSASRAGIYNEQFF
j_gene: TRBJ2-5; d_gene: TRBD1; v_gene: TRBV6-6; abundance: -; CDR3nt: TGTGCCAGCAGCCCTACAGGGGCCCCGTACTTC; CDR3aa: CASSPTGAPYF
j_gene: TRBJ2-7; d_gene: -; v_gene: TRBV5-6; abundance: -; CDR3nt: TGTGCCAGCAGCTTGGGACAGTTGTTGGGCGAGCAGTACTTC; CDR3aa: CASSLGQLLGEQYF
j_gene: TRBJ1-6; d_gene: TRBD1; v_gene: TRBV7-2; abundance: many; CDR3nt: TGTGCCAGCAGCTTAAGGCAGGGGGGTAATTCACCCCTCCACTTT; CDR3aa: CASSLRQGGNSPLHF
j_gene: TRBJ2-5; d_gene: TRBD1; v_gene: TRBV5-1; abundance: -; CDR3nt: TGCGCCAGCAGCGTGGGACAGGCCCAAGAGACCCAGTACTTC; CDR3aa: CASSVGQAQETQYF